This T cell receptor (beta chain) is from a study of blood T cell repertoires in COVID-19. About the research overall: The origin of the acute and convalescent COVID-19 samples was the United States, Italy and Spain.

Per the study methods: Scientists estimated how many nucleated cells there were by amplifying reference gene primers. Only in-frame clones appear in the TCRdb table, and some are missing; sequencing was by immunoSEQ multiplex PCR. The V and J calls and clone size are taken from that table; D and trimming were inferred from the DNA. There are about 190,000 clones in the sample; roughly 78% occur only once, and approximately 3% lies in the top ten. The CDR3 length is 11 residues. The V gene end was trimmed by 11 bases and the J gene end by 7 bases; junction bases not matched to a gene: 5. CDR1 is MDHEN, CDR2 SYDVKM, per germline.

This clonotype was sampled from a woman of 80 years or more with active or convalescent COVID-19. Sequencing used peripheral blood. The rearrangement uses TRBV28 and TRBJ1-2; TRBD1 matches at 9 bases. The CDR3 DNA follows: TGTGCCGGGACGACAGGGGGTGGCTACACCTTC. Translating gives CAGTTGGGYTF.